This T cell receptor (beta chain) comes out of a study of T cell changes during pregnancy in multiple sclerosis (dated by TCRdb to about 2019). Background for the entire study: In women with multiple sclerosis, the researchers looked at how the T cell repertoire shifted as pregnancy progressed.

CDR1 and CDR2 are read off the germline V gene as MGHRA and YSYEKL. The trim is 2 bases for V and 2 bases for J, with a gap of 12 bases between the germline ends. Reading from cysteine to phenylalanine, the CDR3 counts 15 amino acids. The CDR3 DNA has 45 bases and is translated from base 1. Library prep was done by the immunoSEQ multiplex PCR assay. The clones in this table, taken by TCRdb from immuneACCESS, are in-frame only. Not every clone is retained; where verified, under half of the shortfall comes from an unresolved V gene, and the cause of the rest is unknown. The sample profile shows around 120,000 clones; roughly 92% of them were found once. The ten largest clones take up about 3% of the sample. Remarks on this clone: The antigen it recognizes is unknown. Base qualities are not at hand, and no much larger clone is one base apart.

The chain is assembled from TRBV4-1 and TRBJ2-5, with no D gene named confidently. The sample was peripheral blood, taken after pregnancy. The sequence was collected from a female donor with multiple sclerosis, enrolled in a pregnancy study. The CDR3 reads as follows: CASSQNSLPQETQYF. The DNA reads TGCGCCAGCAGCCAAAACTCCCTCCCGCAAGAGACCCAGTACTTC.